Listed here are 18 T cell receptor beta chains from one sample, sequenced in a study of blood T cell repertoires in COVID-19 (dated by TCRdb to 2020 to 2022). Library preparation was by the immunoSEQ multiplex PCR assay. TCRdb took over this immuneACCESS table, retaining in-frame rearrangements with V and J assigned. Such tables are incomplete; in checked studies, under half of the missing clones stem from an unresolved V gene, and the remainder is unexplained. A total of about 260,000 clones appear in this sample, 75% to 95% of them only once. The ten largest clones capture 2.6% of the sample. The sequencing input was peripheral blood. The receptors stem from a person between 18 and 30 years old with COVID-19, enrolled during active disease.

The J gene is TRBJ1-5, the V gene TRBV6-5, with D unresolved. V was pared by 8 bases and J by 4 bases, with 12 bases between. Looked up from germline, CDR1 is MNHEY and CDR2 is SVGAGI. This CDR3 region has 13 residues. The CDR3 spells CASSRTENQPQHF. For the CDR3, the DNA is TGTGCCAGCTCCAGAACCGAAAATCAGCCCCAGCATTTT.

The CDR3 DNA sequence: TGCGCCAGCAGTGAGAACTCAGGGGTTATAGGAGGGCCCCAGCATTTT. It translates to CASSENSGVIGGPQHF. This rearrangement joins TRBV10-2 to TRBJ1-5; D possibly corresponds to TRBD1 (6 bases). The CDR3 runs 16 residues. Between the trimmed V and J ends, which lost 2 bases and 9 bases, there was a span of 20 bases. Germline V lookup: CDR1 WSHSY, CDR2 SAAADI.

The CDR3 DNA reads TGTGCCAGCAGCCGCCCGACAGGGGGCTTATACAATGAGCAGTTCTTC. Translating it yields CASSRPTGGLYNEQFF. The chain couples TRBV28 to TRBJ2-1, with 10 positions matching TRBD1. Losses at the gene ends were 6 bases for V and 4 bases for J; bases not matched to a gene: 9. The CDR3 has 16 amino acids. Germline assignment: CDR1 MDHEN and CDR2 SYDVKM. Full variable domain (missing parts from reference TRBV28 and TRBJ2-1): DVKVTQSSRYLVKRTGEKVFLECVQDMDHENMFWYRQDPGLGLRLIYFSYDVKMKEKGDIPEGYSVSREKKERFSLILESASTNQTSMYLCASSRPTGGLYNEQFFGPGTRLTVL.

The chain couples TRBV4-1 to TRBJ2-3, with D unresolved. The CDR3 is made up of 15 amino acids. V dropped 0 bases and J dropped 0 bases, with 7 bases sitting between them. Germline CDR1 is MGHRA and CDR2 is YSYEKL. This chain's CDR3 is CASSQEAGSTDTQYF. CDR3 bases: TGCGCCAGCAGCCAAGAAGCAGGAAGCACAGATACGCAGTATTTT.

This clone was recorded a few times. The rearrangement joins TRBV24-1 to TRBJ1-2; 9 bases line up with TRBD1. This CDR3 is 16 amino acids long. The V segment lost 5 bases and the J segment 7 bases; nucleotides outside the gene matches: 13. Germline loops: CDR1 KGHDR, CDR2 SFDVKD. The CDR3 loop is CATSARGDRAVGGYTF. The CDR3 DNA reads TGTGCCACCAGTGCCCGAGGGGACAGGGCGGTTGGTGGCTACACCTTC.

The J gene is TRBJ2-1, the V gene TRBV13, with unresolved D. CDR1 and CDR2 from the germline V gene are PRHDT and FYEKMQ (reference sequence). Trimming shortened V by 4 bases and J by 7 bases, and 8 bases separated the two germline ends. The CDR3 consists of 12 residues. CDR3 in DNA: TGTGCCAGCAGCTCCCGGAGAAATGAGCAGTTCTTC. Protein: CASSSRRNEQFF.

The V call is TRBV29-1, the J call TRBJ1-2; D is uncertain. Trimming pared 3 bases from V and 3 bases from J, leaving 11 bases between. The CDR3 length is 13 residues. Per the germline V gene, CDR1 is SQVTM and CDR2 is ANQGSEA. CDR3 loop: CSVELRKDYGYTF. The CDR3 nucleotides read TGCAGCGTTGAGCTCAGGAAGGACTATGGCTACACCTTC.

The V and J genes are TRBV19 and TRBJ2-1, with TRBD2 matching 12 bases. Per the germline V gene, CDR1 is LNHDA and CDR2 is SQIVND (reference sequence). The length of the CDR3 is 18 residues. Trimming at V came to 1 base and at J to 5 bases, leaving 9 bases not matched to a gene. The CDR3 DNA reads TGTGCCAGTAGTATAGGGGCCCTAGCGGGAGGGAAAAACAATGAGCAGTTCTTC. The encoded protein is CASSIGALAGGKNNEQFF.

This clone showed up just once. This chain uses TRBV4-1 with TRBJ2-7, with TRBD1 identical over 8 bases. With 1 base clipped from V and 4 bases from J, the junction kept 6 bases outside the gene matches. The CDR3 extends over 15 amino acids. Germline CDR1 MGHRA, CDR2 YSYEKL. CDR3 coding DNA: TGCGCCAGCAGCCAAGTGGGGACAGGTTTTTACGAGCAGTACTTC. This gives the protein CASSQVGTGFYEQYF.

The gene calls are TRBV2 and TRBJ2-5, with TRBD1 as a possible D gene (6 bases). Germline V gene data show CDR1 as SNHLY and CDR2 as FYNNEI. CDR3 length equals 14 residues. V lost 10 bases and J lost 5, with 20 bases in between. The CDR3 spells CATKEQGPWETQYF. The CDR3 coding sequence is TGTGCCACTAAAGAGCAGGGGCCATGGGAGACCCAGTACTTC.

The genes are TRBV30 and TRBJ2-5; tentative D call: TRBD1 (6 bases). CDR1 and CDR2 from the germline V gene are GTSNPN and SVGIG (reference sequence). V was cut by 4 bases and J by 0 bases, with 21 bases left in between. CDR3 length: 17 residues. The CDR3 spells CAWNDLPGTPYQETQYF. CDR3 bases: TGTGCCTGGAATGACTTACCCGGGACACCATACCAAGAGACCCAGTACTTC.

Comments on this clone: Other DNA sequences of this sample code for an identical CDR3. The genes are TRBV5-1 and TRBJ2-7; no reliable D call. V gave up 0 bases and J gave up 3 bases, with 7 bases separating them. The V gene's germline CDR1 is SGHRS and CDR2 YFSETQ. The CDR3 contains 13 residues. The CDR3 DNA sequence: TGCGCCAGCAGCTTGGCTAGTAGCTACGAGCAGTACTTC. Its translation is CASSLASSYEQYF.

The chain joins TRBV28 to TRBJ1-5; 7 bases map to TRBD1. The CDR3 is made up of 16 amino acids. V dropped 2 bases and J dropped 2; count of bases not matched to a gene: 6. Looked up from germline, CDR1 is MDHEN and CDR2 is SYDVKM. In nucleotides, the CDR3 is TGTGCCAGCAGTTTAAATCGGCAGGGGGGCAATCAGCCCCAGCATTTT. Protein: CASSLNRQGGNQPQHF.

In its sample, this clone was seen once. This chain links TRBV25-1 with TRBJ2-7, with D possibly being TRBD1 (6 bases). Trimming removed 5 bases at V and 0 bases at J, with 8 bases between. This CDR3 region has 13 residues. Germline loops: CDR1 MGHDK, CDR2 SYGVNS. The chain's CDR3 is CASSRDNSYEQYF. The CDR3 DNA reads TGTGCCAGCAGTAGGGACAACTCCTACGAGCAGTACTTC.

The genes are TRBV29-1 and TRBJ2-7; 9 positions agree with TRBD2. Germline assignment: CDR1 SQVTM and CDR2 ANQGSEA. This CDR3 spans 14 amino acids. The trim removed 1 base at V and 6 bases at J, leaving 7 bases unmatched. CDR3 in amino acids: CSVEGDSGSGEQYF. The CDR3 bases are TGCAGCGTTGAAGGGGATAGCGGGAGTGGCGAGCAGTACTTC.

Note on this clone: The same CDR3 is also encoded by other DNA sequences in this sample. J is TRBJ1-2 and V is TRBV3-1 (or the pseudogene TRBV3-2), with a tentative D call TRBD1 (6 bases). Germline assignment: CDR1 LGHDT and CDR2 YNNKEL (reference sequence). V lost 0 bases to trimming and J lost 4 bases, with 6 bases between them. The CDR3 has 13 residues. The CDR3 DNA reads as TGTGCCAGCAGCCAAGACAGGGGCTATGGCTACACCTTC. Residues: CASSQDRGYGYTF.

This chain links TRBV30 with TRBJ2-1; the match to TRBD1 covers 9 bases. V was clipped by 0 bases and J by 8 bases; unmatched bases: 11. This CDR3 region has 16 residues. CDR1 and CDR2 from the germline V gene are GTSNPN and SVGIG (reference sequence). This chain's CDR3 is CAWSVGQTGGLDEQFF. DNA of the CDR3: TGTGCCTGGAGTGTCGGCCAAACAGGGGGCCTCGATGAGCAGTTCTTC.

This clone was seen at least ten times. Other DNA sequences within the sample encode an identical CDR3. The genes are TRBV11-2 and TRBJ1-3, with D possibly matching TRBD1 (6 bases). CDR1 and CDR2 from the germline V gene are SGHAT and FQNNGV. V lost 1 base and J 2 bases, leaving 6 bases between the germline ends. CDR3 length: 14 residues. CDR3: CASSLAGAGNTIYF. The CDR3 DNA reads as TGTGCCAGCAGCTTAGCAGGGGCTGGAAACACCATATATTTT.